The rows below give T cell receptor beta chains drawn from one sample of a study of regulatory T cells in long-lasting Graves disease. TCRdb reprocessed the multiplex PCR reads via MiXCR and lists one record per CDR3 protein. Here the sample spans 440,000 or so distinct CDR3 sequences, about 17% being singletons. The same sample was also studied in work on T cells in Graves' hyperthyroidism and ophthalmopathy.

The source material was peripheral blood mononuclear cells (PBMCs), sampled at new diagnosis, from a patient treated with antithyroid drugs. These receptors were obtained from a woman aged 25 to 39 with Graves disease. The CDR3 runs from the conserved cysteine through the conserved F or W. D genes are given only for firm matches. Clone size is shown for a subset of rows, as once, few, many or a class of expanded clone.

j_gene: TRBJ1-5; v_gene: TRBV7-9; d_gene: TRBD1; abundance: many; CDR3nt: TGTGCCAGCAGCTTAGGAGGGAAGGGACAGAACAATCAGCCCCAGCATTTT; CDR3aa: CASSLGGKGQNNQPQHF
j_gene: TRBJ1-1; v_gene: TRBV7-2; d_gene: TRBD1; abundance: few; CDR3nt: TGTGCCAGCAGCGACCGGGACAGGGCTGCGCTTGAAGCTTTCTTT; CDR3aa: CASSDRDRAALEAFF
j_gene: TRBJ2-2; v_gene: TRBV19; d_gene: .; abundance: .; CDR3nt: TGTGCCAGTTTGGGCGTTCCTTCCCTGAACCCTGACACCGGGGAGCTGTTTTTT; CDR3aa: CASLGVPSLNPDTGELFF
j_gene: TRBJ1-3; v_gene: TRBV6-5; d_gene: .; abundance: many; CDR3nt: TGTGCCAGCAGTTTCGAACAGGGTTCTGGAAACACCATATATTTT; CDR3aa: CASSFEQGSGNTIYF
j_gene: TRBJ2-5; v_gene: TRBV5-1; d_gene: .; abundance: few; CDR3nt: TGCGCCAGCAGCTTTACGGACAGCCAAGAGACCCAGTACTTC; CDR3aa: CASSFTDSQETQYF
j_gene: TRBJ2-2; v_gene: TRBV5-8; d_gene: .; abundance: few; CDR3nt: TGTGCCAGCAGCCCTCCCCTAGCGAACACCGGGGAGCTGTTTTTT; CDR3aa: CASSPPLANTGELFF
j_gene: TRBJ2-2; v_gene: TRBV5-1; d_gene: TRBD2; abundance: .; CDR3nt: TGCGCCAGCAGCCCCGGCCGGACTAGCAACACCGGGGAGCTGTTTTTT; CDR3aa: CASSPGRTSNTGELFF
j_gene: TRBJ2-5; v_gene: TRBV20-1; d_gene: .; abundance: many; CDR3nt: TGCAGTGCCCACTATATGGGGGGCAAGGGGGAGACCCAGTACTTC; CDR3aa: CSAHYMGGKGETQYF
j_gene: TRBJ1-2; v_gene: TRBV7-9; d_gene: TRBD1; abundance: few; CDR3nt: TGTGCCAGCAGCTTAAGTTGGGGACAGCCTAACTATGGCTACACCTTC; CDR3aa: CASSLSWGQPNYGYTF
j_gene: TRBJ1-1; v_gene: TRBV5-1; d_gene: TRBD1; abundance: .; CDR3nt: TGCGCCAGCAGCTTGTTACAGGGGGATTGGAACACTGAAGCTTTCTTT; CDR3aa: CASSLLQGDWNTEAFF
j_gene: TRBJ2-7; v_gene: TRBV7-2; d_gene: .; abundance: few; CDR3nt: TGTGCCAGCAGCTTAAAAGGGACGGCACAATACGAGCAGTACTTC; CDR3aa: CASSLKGTAQYEQYF
j_gene: TRBJ1-1; v_gene: TRBV5-1; d_gene: .; abundance: few; CDR3nt: TGCGCCAGCAGCTTGGCCGGGATAAACACTGAAGCTTTCTTT; CDR3aa: CASSLAGINTEAFF
j_gene: TRBJ1-5; v_gene: TRBV28; d_gene: .; abundance: many; CDR3nt: TGTGCCAGCAGTTTCACGTTTCGGTCGGGTTTGGATCAGCCCCAGCATTTT; CDR3aa: CASSFTFRSGLDQPQHF
j_gene: TRBJ2-1; v_gene: TRBV19; d_gene: TRBD2; abundance: few; CDR3nt: TGTGCCAGTAGTATAACCCGCGGGACTAGCACCCCCAGCTCCTACAATGAGCAGTTCTTC; CDR3aa: CASSITRGTSTPSSYNEQFF
j_gene: TRBJ2-2; v_gene: TRBV27; d_gene: .; abundance: few; CDR3nt: TGTGCCACTCGTCAGGTTGGCGGGGAGCTGTTTTTT; CDR3aa: CATRQVGGELFF
j_gene: TRBJ2-6; v_gene: TRBV19; d_gene: .; abundance: .; CDR3nt: TGTGCCAGCTGTTCTGGGGCCAACGTCCTGACTTTC; CDR3aa: CASCSGANVLTF
j_gene: TRBJ2-3; v_gene: TRBV15; d_gene: TRBD2; abundance: many; CDR3nt: TGTGCCACGTCGGTAGCGGGAGGGCCGAATACGCAGTATTTT; CDR3aa: CATSVAGGPNTQYF
j_gene: TRBJ2-2; v_gene: TRBV20-1; d_gene: TRBD1; abundance: .; CDR3nt: TGCAGTGCTACTCAGGGGGCTGAAACCGGGGAGCTGTTTTTT; CDR3aa: CSATQGAETGELFF
j_gene: TRBJ2-1; v_gene: TRBV11-1; d_gene: .; abundance: many; CDR3nt: TGTGCCAGCAGCCCCCACGAGAGGGTCAGTGAGCAGTTCTTC; CDR3aa: CASSPHERVSEQFF
j_gene: TRBJ2-5; v_gene: TRBV12-3/TRBV12-4; d_gene: .; abundance: many; CDR3nt: TGTGCCAGCAGATCAGGACCCCCAGAGACCCAGTACTTC; CDR3aa: CASRSGPPETQYF
j_gene: TRBJ2-1; v_gene: TRBV7-2; d_gene: TRBD2; abundance: many; CDR3nt: TGTGCCAGCAGCTTAAGAGGCGGGAGAAACTCCTACAATGAGCAGTTCTTC; CDR3aa: CASSLRGGRNSYNEQFF
j_gene: TRBJ1-3; v_gene: TRBV5-5; d_gene: .; abundance: .; CDR3nt: TGCGCCAGCAGCTTGGAGGGCGTAGCTGGAAACACCATATATTTT; CDR3aa: CASSLEGVAGNTIYF
j_gene: TRBJ2-1; v_gene: TRBV7-2; d_gene: TRBD2; abundance: few; CDR3nt: TGTGCCAGCAGCTTATCAGCGGGAGGATACAATGAGCAGTTCTTC; CDR3aa: CASSLSAGGYNEQFF
j_gene: TRBJ2-6; v_gene: TRBV4-1; d_gene: .; abundance: .; CDR3nt: TGCGCCAGCGGAACGAACTCTGGGGCCAACGTCCTGACTTTC; CDR3aa: CASGTNSGANVLTF
j_gene: TRBJ2-1; v_gene: TRBV14; d_gene: TRBD2; abundance: many; CDR3nt: TGTGCCAGCAGCCAAGGGGGACTAGGCTACAATGAGCAGTTCTTC; CDR3aa: CASSQGGLGYNEQFF
j_gene: TRBJ2-5; v_gene: TRBV5-1; d_gene: .; abundance: few; CDR3nt: TGCGCCAGCAGCTTGAATGCAGCGAGAGAACAAGAGACCCAGTACTTC; CDR3aa: CASSLNAAREQETQYF
j_gene: TRBJ1-1; v_gene: TRBV27; d_gene: .; abundance: few; CDR3nt: TGTGCCTTTCCGTCGGACAGGAACACTGAAGCTTTCTTT; CDR3aa: CAFPSDRNTEAFF
j_gene: TRBJ2-2; v_gene: TRBV4-2; d_gene: TRBD2; abundance: many; CDR3nt: TGTGCCAGCAGCCAAGTAGCGGGAGGGGACACCGGGGAGCTGTTTTTT; CDR3aa: CASSQVAGGDTGELFF